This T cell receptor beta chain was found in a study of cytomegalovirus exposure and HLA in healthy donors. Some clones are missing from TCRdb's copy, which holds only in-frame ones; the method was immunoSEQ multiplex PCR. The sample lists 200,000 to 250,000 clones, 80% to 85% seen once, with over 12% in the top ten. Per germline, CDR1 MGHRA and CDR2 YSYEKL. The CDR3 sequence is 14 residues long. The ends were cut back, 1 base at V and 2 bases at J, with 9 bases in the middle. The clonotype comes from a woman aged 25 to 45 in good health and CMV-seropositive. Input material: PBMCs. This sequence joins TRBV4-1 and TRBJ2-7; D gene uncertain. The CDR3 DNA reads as TGCGCCAGCAGCCAAGGAAAGGGAACCTACGAGCAGTACTTC. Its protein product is CASSQGKGTYEQYF.